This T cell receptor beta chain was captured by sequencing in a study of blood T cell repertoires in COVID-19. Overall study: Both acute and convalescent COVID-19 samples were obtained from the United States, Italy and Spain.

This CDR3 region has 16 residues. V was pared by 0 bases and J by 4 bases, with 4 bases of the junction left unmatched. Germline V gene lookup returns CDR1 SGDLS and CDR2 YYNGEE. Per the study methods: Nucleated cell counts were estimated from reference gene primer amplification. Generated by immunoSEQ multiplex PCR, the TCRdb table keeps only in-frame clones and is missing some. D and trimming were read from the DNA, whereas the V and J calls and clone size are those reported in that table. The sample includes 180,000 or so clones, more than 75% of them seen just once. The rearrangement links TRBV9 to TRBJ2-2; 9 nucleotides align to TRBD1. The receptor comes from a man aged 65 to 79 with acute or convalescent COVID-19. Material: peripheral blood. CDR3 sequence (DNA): TGTGCCAGCAGCGTAGTGGACAGGGGATTCACCGGGGAGCTGTTTTTT. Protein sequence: CASSVVDRGFTGELFF. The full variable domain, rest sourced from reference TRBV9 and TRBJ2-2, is DSGVTQTPKHLITATGQRVTLRCSPRSGDLSVYWYQQSLDQGLQFLIQYYNGEERAKGNILERFSAQQFPDLHSELNLSSLELGDSALYFCASSVVDRGFTGELFFGEGSRLTVL.